The clone carrying this TCR beta chain was counted between two and nine times. Its antigen is currently unknown. This may be a read error, as it is one base from a much larger clone. The data belong to a study of post-analysis software for immune sequencing data. Study findings and constraints: Patients used about five TRBV segments, including TRBV5-6, TRBV5-1 and TRBV20-1, more often than controls.

Tagging with unique molecular identifiers was a feature of the TCR beta cDNA libraries. TCRdb processed the PCR reads anew with MiXCR; each CDR3 protein has one entry. The repertoire holds some 260,000 distinct CDR3 sequences, with 35% to 45% as singletons. CDR3 size: 13 residues. Germline V CDR1 and CDR2: MNHEY, SMNVEV (reference sequence). V shed 6 bases and J 7 bases; nucleotides not matched to a gene: 4. This receptor was identified in a girl between 10 and 17 years old with multiple sclerosis. V is TRBV27 and J is TRBJ2-1; 9 bases are a match to TRBD1. Sequences were obtained from blood. CDR3 sequence (DNA): TGTGCCAGCAGGTTGGGGACAGGGAATGAGCAGTTCTTC. This encodes CASRLGTGNEQFF.